This T cell receptor beta chain stems from a study of blood T cells in healthy people across ages. Alongside a J-beta primer mix, a sample-barcoded 5' primer served in a second PCR lasting roughly 6 to 12 cycles. Using its own MiXCR run on the 5' RACE reads, TCRdb lists one record per CDR3 protein. The sample carries some 940,000 distinct CDR3 sequences, almost 30% recorded once. V dropped 6 bases and J dropped 6 bases, with 15 bases sitting between them. The CDR3 spans 12 residues. Per the germline V gene, CDR1 is DFQATT and CDR2 is SNEGSKA (reference sequence). These data also formed part of another study, on T cells of mothers and their children.

V gene TRBV20-1 combines with J gene TRBJ2-7, with D perhaps given as TRBD1 or TRBD2 (5 bases each). This sequence originates from a woman between 40 and 50 years old in good health. The sample consisted of blood. The CDR3 bases are TGCAGTGCCATTCAGGGTGGGAGCGAGCAGTACTTC. Its translation: CSAIQGGSEQYF.